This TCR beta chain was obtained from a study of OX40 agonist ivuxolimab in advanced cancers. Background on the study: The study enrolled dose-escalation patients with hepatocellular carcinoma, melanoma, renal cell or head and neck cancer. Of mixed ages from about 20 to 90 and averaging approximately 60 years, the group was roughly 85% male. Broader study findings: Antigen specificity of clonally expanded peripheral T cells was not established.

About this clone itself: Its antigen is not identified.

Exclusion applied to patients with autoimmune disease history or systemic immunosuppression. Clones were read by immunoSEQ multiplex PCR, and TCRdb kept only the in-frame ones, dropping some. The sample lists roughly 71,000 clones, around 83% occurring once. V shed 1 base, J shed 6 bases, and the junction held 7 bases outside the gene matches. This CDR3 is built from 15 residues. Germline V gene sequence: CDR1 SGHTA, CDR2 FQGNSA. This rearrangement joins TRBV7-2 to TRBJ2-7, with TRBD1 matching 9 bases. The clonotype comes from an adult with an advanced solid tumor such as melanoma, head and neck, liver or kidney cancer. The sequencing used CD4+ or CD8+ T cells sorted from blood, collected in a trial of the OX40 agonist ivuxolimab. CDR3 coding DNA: TGTGCCAGCAGCTTAGGGACCGGGACAGGGTTCGAGCAGTACTTC. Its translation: CASSLGTGTGFEQYF.